This is a list of T cell receptor beta chains from one sample in a study of human T cells and chemical hapten exposure. TCRdb called the RACE reads again in MiXCR, with one record for every CDR3 protein. The sample lists 240,000 or so distinct CDR3 sequences, about 9.4% occurring once. The sequenced sample was whole blood, obtained in connection with sensitization to the hapten diphenylcyclopropenone (DPC). All receptors derive from a woman aged 40 to 55 with alopecia areata. Some clones in this sample may be carry-over from other donors' samples. Each CDR3 is given with its conserved first and last residue. The order of the fields is CDR3 protein, CDR3 DNA, V gene, J gene, D gene, clone size. D genes are given only for firm matches. Clone size is not always given. Where it is, it says once, few, many or a class for expanded clones.

cdr3_aa: CASSSGPGNEQYF; cdr3_nt: TGTGCCAGCAGTTCGGGCCCGGGGAACGAGCAGTACTTC; v_call: TRBV11-1; j_call: TRBJ2-7; d_call: -; clone_size: many
cdr3_aa: CASSPSPLNYEQFF; cdr3_nt: TGTGCCAGCAGTCCGAGTCCCCTTAACTATGAGCAGTTCTTC; v_call: TRBV27; j_call: TRBJ2-1; d_call: -; clone_size: few
cdr3_aa: CASSQDSTGNQPQHF; cdr3_nt: TGCGCCAGCAGCCAAGACAGTACAGGGAATCAGCCCCAGCATTTT; v_call: TRBV4-3; j_call: TRBJ1-5; d_call: -; clone_size: many
cdr3_aa: CASSSVGAMNTEAFF; cdr3_nt: TGTGCCAGCAGCTCGGTAGGTGCCATGAACACTGAAGCTTTCTTT; v_call: TRBV7-9; j_call: TRBJ1-1; d_call: -; clone_size: few
cdr3_aa: CASRAVMASTYEQYF; cdr3_nt: TGTGCCAGCAGGGCGGTCATGGCTTCCACCTACGAGCAGTACTTC; v_call: TRBV2; j_call: TRBJ2-7; d_call: -; clone_size: few
cdr3_aa: CSLQTGGDYGYTF; cdr3_nt: TGCAGTCTACAGACAGGGGGAGACTATGGCTACACCTTC; v_call: TRBV20-1; j_call: TRBJ1-2; d_call: TRBD1; clone_size: -
cdr3_aa: CASSLNAGVKGSDTQYF; cdr3_nt: TGTGCCAGCAGTTTGAACGCGGGAGTGAAAGGATCAGATACGCAGTATTTT; v_call: TRBV12-3/TRBV12-4; j_call: TRBJ2-3; d_call: TRBD2; clone_size: once
cdr3_aa: CSVEDLQGGGAFF; cdr3_nt: TGCAGCGTTGAAGATCTGCAGGGAGGAGGAGCTTTCTTT; v_call: TRBV29-1; j_call: TRBJ1-1; d_call: -; clone_size: few
cdr3_aa: CSARDTGVKAGELFF; cdr3_nt: TGCAGTGCTAGAGATACCGGGGTTAAAGCCGGGGAGCTGTTTTTT; v_call: TRBV20-1; j_call: TRBJ2-2; d_call: -; clone_size: -
cdr3_aa: CSARDRVNYNEQFF; cdr3_nt: TGCAGTGCTAGAGACAGGGTCAATTACAATGAGCAGTTCTTC; v_call: TRBV20-1; j_call: TRBJ2-1; d_call: -; clone_size: many
cdr3_aa: CASSLTTGIGNTIYF; cdr3_nt: TGTGCCAGCAGCTTAACGACAGGGATTGGAAACACCATATATTTT; v_call: TRBV11-2; j_call: TRBJ1-3; d_call: TRBD1; clone_size: few
cdr3_aa: CATSAQGGEKLFF; cdr3_nt: TGTGCCACATCAGCGCAGGGAGGTGAAAAACTGTTTTTT; v_call: TRBV7-2; j_call: TRBJ1-4; d_call: -; clone_size: few
cdr3_aa: CSARVVAGGSDTQYF; cdr3_nt: TGCAGTGCTAGAGTTGTAGCGGGAGGCTCAGATACGCAGTATTTT; v_call: TRBV20-1; j_call: TRBJ2-3; d_call: TRBD2; clone_size: few
cdr3_aa: CSANRGGETQYF; cdr3_nt: TGCAGTGCTAACAGGGGCGGAGAGACCCAGTACTTC; v_call: TRBV20-1; j_call: TRBJ2-5; d_call: TRBD1; clone_size: few